These 17 T cell receptor beta chains came from one sample sequenced in a study of cytotoxic CD8 clonotypes in ibrutinib-treated CLL. TCRdb's table, derived via immunoSEQ multiplex PCR, lists solely in-frame clones and lacks some. The repertoire holds some 290,000 clones, with more than 65% as singletons. The sequenced sample was PBMCs, obtained before ibrutinib treatment. The source of these receptors is a human donor with chronic lymphocytic leukemia.

The CDR3 reads CASSLVAGIAGTSTDTQYF. As DNA, the CDR3 is TGTGCCAGCAGCTTAGTAGCCGGGATAGCGGGGACTAGCACAGATACGCAGTATTTT. This sequence joins TRBV7-9 and TRBJ2-3, with 8 bases matching TRBD2. Germline loops: CDR1 SEHNR, CDR2 FQNEAQ (reference sequence). CDR3 size: 19 residues. Trimming cost V 1 base and J 0 bases; bases outside gene matches: 12. Drawing the rest from reference TRBV7-9 and TRBJ2-3, the complete variable domain is DTGVSQNPRHKITKRGQNVTFRCDPISEHNRLYWYRQTLGQGPEFLTYFQNEAQLEKSRLLSDRFSAERPKGSFSTLEIQRTEQGDSAMYLCASSLVAGIAGTSTDTQYFGPGTRLTVL.

The V and J genes are TRBV19 and TRBJ2-1; 14 positions match TRBD2. This CDR3 contains 16 residues. Germline-derived CDR1 and CDR2 are LNHDA and SQIVND (reference sequence). J was trimmed by 8 bases and V by 7 bases; bases with no gene match: 10. The CDR3 DNA follows: TGTGCCAGTACGCGACTAGCGGGAGGGCCTCTGTATGAGCAGTTCTTC. Translating it yields CASTRLAGGPLYEQFF. The full variable domain, completed using reference TRBV19 and TRBJ2-1, is DGGITQSPKYLFRKEGQNVTLSCEQNLNHDAMYWYRQDPGQGLRLIYYSQIVNDFQKGDIAEGYSVSREKKESFPLTVTSAQKNPTAFYLCASTRLAGGPLYEQFFGPGTRLTVL.

This chain uses TRBV6-1 with TRBJ2-7; 8 positions match TRBD1. The CDR3 has 14 amino acids. V gave up 5 bases and J gave up 6 bases; unmatched junction bases: 9. The germline gives CDR1 MNHNS, CDR2 SASEGT. CDR3 amino acids: CASSFTGGGSEQYF. The CDR3 DNA reads TGTGCCAGCAGTTTTACAGGGGGAGGAAGCGAGCAGTACTTC.

The V gene is TRBV5-1, the J gene TRBJ2-7; no reliable D call. The CDR3 length is 11 residues. With 0 bases removed from V and 6 bases from J, the gap between germline ends came to 4 bases. Germline V CDR1 and CDR2: SGHRS, YFSETQ. The CDR3 protein is CASSLGAEQYF. DNA for the CDR3: TGCGCCAGCAGCTTGGGAGCCGAGCAGTACTTC.

The chain recombines TRBV2 with TRBJ1-5; D gene unclear. The CDR3 is 14 amino acids. Germline V gene lookup returns CDR1 SNHLY and CDR2 FYNNEI. Trimming cost V 1 base and J 4 bases, with 8 bases left between them. CDR3 residues: CASSEVAENQPQHF. DNA of the CDR3: TGTGCCAGCAGTGAAGTAGCAGAGAATCAGCCCCAGCATTTT.

This rearrangement joins TRBV7-9 to TRBJ2-1; perhaps TRBD2 as D (5 bases). V lost 4 bases and J 4 bases, leaving 14 bases between the germline ends. Germline V gives CDR1 SEHNR, CDR2 FQNEAQ (reference sequence). The CDR3 sequence is 15 residues long. The CDR3 is CASSSRRIGYNEQFF. In DNA, the CDR3 is TGTGCCAGCAGCTCGCGGAGGATCGGATACAATGAGCAGTTCTTC.

This clone came up a few times. J is TRBJ2-5 and V is TRBV25-1, with a weak D call TRBD1 (5 bases). The CDR3 is 14 amino acids. V gave up 3 bases and J gave up 2 bases, with 10 bases separating them. Germline V gene sequence: CDR1 MGHDK, CDR2 SYGVNS. The CDR3 DNA reads as TGTGCCAGCAGTGATTCAGGGATACAAGAGACCCAGTACTTC. It specifies CASSDSGIQETQYF.

The chain carries TRBV15 and TRBJ2-1; D call uncertain. Germline values: CDR1 LNHNV, CDR2 YYDKDF (reference sequence). Trimming stripped 0 bases from V and 6 bases from J, with 6 bases between. The CDR3 is 13 amino acids. DNA for the CDR3: TGTGCCACCAGCAGAGATCGTGGCAATGAGCAGTTCTTC. Translated: CATSRDRGNEQFF.

The chain couples TRBV29-1 to TRBJ2-3; a weak D match, TRBD1 (6 bases). Trimming removed 6 bases from V and 1 base from J, with 20 bases in between. The CDR3 extends over 16 amino acids. From germline, CDR1 is SQVTM and CDR2 ANQGSEA. The CDR3 loop is CSVGPGAPSGTDTQYF. In DNA form, the CDR3 reads TGCAGCGTCGGGCCAGGGGCCCCCTCTGGCACAGATACGCAGTATTTT.

The DNA for the CDR3 is TGTGCCAGCAGTGACTGGCGGGAGGCCGCAGAGACCCAGTACTTC. Its protein is CASSDWREAAETQYF. The J gene is TRBJ2-5, the V gene TRBV2, with 8 bases identical to TRBD2. CDR1 and CDR2 from the germline V gene are SNHLY and FYNNEI. There are 15 residues in the CDR3. Trimming at V came to 3 bases and at J to 4 bases, leaving 7 bases not matched to a gene. The complete variable domain, with remaining parts taken from reference TRBV2 and TRBJ2-5, reads EPEVTQTPSHQVTQMGQEVILRCVPISNHLYFYWYRQILGQKVEFLVSFYNNEISEKSEIFDDQFSVERPDGSNFTLKIRSTKLEDSAMYFCASSDWREAAETQYFGPGTRLLVL.

With regard to this clone: This same CDR3 is encoded by further DNA sequences in the sample. The chain is built from TRBV6-5 and TRBJ2-7, with no clear D. Trimming left V 0 bases short and J 4 bases short, with 10 bases between. Germline V gene lookup returns CDR1 MNHEY and CDR2 SVGAGI. The CDR3 has 14 residues. The CDR3: CASSYSGFSYEQYF. In DNA form, the CDR3 reads TGTGCCAGCAGTTACTCTGGGTTTAGTTACGAGCAGTACTTC.

This chain uses TRBV7-2 with TRBJ1-4; TRBD1 matches at 10 bases. The CDR3 totals 15 residues. From germline, CDR1 is SGHTA and CDR2 FQGNSA. Unmatched junction bases numbered 7, after V lost 5 bases and J lost 7 bases. The CDR3 is CASSKLTGGSEKLFF. The CDR3 coding sequence is TGTGCCAGCAGCAAGCTGACAGGGGGCTCTGAAAAACTGTTTTTT.

The genes are TRBV4-3 and TRBJ1-4, with D possibly TRBD1 on 6 matching bases. The V end lost 4 bases, the J end lost 5 bases, and 17 bases lay between the germline ends. The CDR3 loop spans 16 amino acids. Germline assignment: CDR1 LGHNA and CDR2 YSLEER. As DNA, the CDR3 is TGCGCCAGCAGCCGGCATGGACAGAGAGTCAATGAAAAACTGTTTTTT. Its translation is CASSRHGQRVNEKLFF.

This clone showed up just a few times. The V and J genes are TRBV7-9 and TRBJ1-1; D uncertain. Trimming pared 3 bases from V and 4 bases from J, leaving 15 bases between. The CDR3 totals 15 residues. Germline lookup yields CDR1 SEHNR and CDR2 FQNEAQ (reference sequence). The CDR3 DNA reads as TGTGCCAGCAGCTTGCCGACTGCAATAATCACTGAAGCTTTCTTT. Its translation: CASSLPTAIITEAFF.

This chain joins TRBV2 and TRBJ2-5; no firm D call. Germline values: CDR1 SNHLY, CDR2 FYNNEI. The V end lost 6 bases, the J end lost 1 base, and 9 bases lay between the germline ends. The CDR3 has 13 residues. CDR3 in amino acids: CASSRRSQETQYF. Here the CDR3 DNA reads TGTGCCAGCAGCCGCAGAAGCCAAGAGACCCAGTACTTC.

This clone has only a few counts. The genes are TRBV5-1 and TRBJ2-7; D perhaps matches TRBD2 (5 bases). Trimming removed 3 bases from V and 5 bases from J, with 9 bases in between. The CDR3 extends over 12 amino acids. The germline V gene has CDR1 SGHRS and CDR2 YFSETQ. The CDR3 sequence is CASSSGLNEQYF. The CDR3 coding sequence is TGCGCCAGCAGCTCGGGGTTGAACGAGCAGTACTTC.

This clone was detected only a few times. This chain joins TRBV4-1 and TRBJ2-2, with 7 bases fitting TRBD1. Trimming cost V 5 bases and J 3 bases; bases outside gene matches: 6. CDR3 length: 15 amino acids. In germline, CDR1 is MGHRA, CDR2 YSYEKL. The DNA for the CDR3 is TGCGCCAGCAGCGCGGTACAGGGGTACACCGGGGAGCTGTTTTTT. Translating gives CASSAVQGYTGELFF.